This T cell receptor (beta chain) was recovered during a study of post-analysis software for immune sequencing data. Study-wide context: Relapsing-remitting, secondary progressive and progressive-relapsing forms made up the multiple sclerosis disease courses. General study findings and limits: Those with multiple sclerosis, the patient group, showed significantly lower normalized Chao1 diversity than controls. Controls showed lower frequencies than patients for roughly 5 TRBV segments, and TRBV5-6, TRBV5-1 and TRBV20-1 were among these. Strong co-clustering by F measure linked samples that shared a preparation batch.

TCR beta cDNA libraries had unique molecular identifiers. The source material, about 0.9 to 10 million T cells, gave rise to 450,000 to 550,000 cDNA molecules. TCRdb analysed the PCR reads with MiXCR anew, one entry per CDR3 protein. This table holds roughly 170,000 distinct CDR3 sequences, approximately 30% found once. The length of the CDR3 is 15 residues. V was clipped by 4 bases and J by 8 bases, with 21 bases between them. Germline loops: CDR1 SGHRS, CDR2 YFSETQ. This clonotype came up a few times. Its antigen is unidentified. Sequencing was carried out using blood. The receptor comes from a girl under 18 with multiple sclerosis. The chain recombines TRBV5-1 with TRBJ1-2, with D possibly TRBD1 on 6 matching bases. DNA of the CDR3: TGCGCCAGCAGCCCACGGCCAGGGGAATCGAGAGGCTACACCTTC. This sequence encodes CASSPRPGESRGYTF. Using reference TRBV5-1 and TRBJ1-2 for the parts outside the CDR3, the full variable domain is KAGVTQTPRYLIKTRGQQVTLSCSPISGHRSVSWYQQTPGQGLQFLFEYFSETQRNKGNFPGRFSGRQFSNSRSEMNVSTLELGDSALYLCASSPRPGESRGYTFGSGTRLTVV.